This T cell receptor (beta chain) comes out of a study of T cell changes during pregnancy in multiple sclerosis. The germline V gene encodes CDR1 SEHNR and CDR2 FQNEAQ (reference sequence). The germline V and J ends were trimmed by 0 bases and 3 bases, with 6 bases remaining between them. The CDR3 loop spans 13 amino acids. Profiling relied on immunoSEQ multiplex PCR, and the TCRdb table lists in-frame clones only, not all of them. The sample lists about 38,000 clones; roughly 89% were seen once. The genes are TRBV7-9 and TRBJ2-7, with D unresolved. This sequence originates from a female donor with multiple sclerosis, enrolled in a pregnancy study. The sequenced sample was CD8+ T cells from peripheral blood mononuclear cells, obtained in the second trimester of pregnancy. The CDR3 region has the DNA TGTGCCAGCAGCTTAGCGGTGAGCTACGAGCAGTACTTC. Translated, it gives CASSLAVSYEQYF.